The 5 T cell receptor beta chains in this list originate from one sample, sequenced in a study of blood T cells in healthy people across ages. It was with a sample-barcoded 5' primer and a J-beta primer mix that a second PCR of roughly 7 to 11 cycles was run. TCRdb ran MiXCR on the 5' RACE reads and lists one entry per CDR3 protein. The sample carries over 600,000 distinct CDR3 sequences, roughly 21% recorded once. Sequences were obtained from blood. The receptors derive from a man aged 65 to 85 in good health.

The chain combines TRBV5-1 with TRBJ1-5; unclear D gene. The CDR3 is 14 amino acids. V was shortened by 3 bases and J by 7 bases, with 14 bases between the two germline ends. Per the germline V gene, CDR1 is SGHRS and CDR2 is YFSETQ. The CDR3: CASSYSPDVQPQHF. CDR3 DNA sequence: TGCGCCAGCAGCTACTCCCCGGACGTCCAGCCCCAGCATTTT.

This clonotype was detected a few times. The chain couples TRBV25-1 to TRBJ1-1, with D uncertain. The CDR3 loop spans 12 amino acids. Deletions cut 5 bases from V and 3 bases from J, with 7 bases between. Per germline, CDR1 MGHDK and CDR2 SYGVNS. The DNA of the CDR3 is TGTGCCAGCAGTCATTCATACACTGAAGCTTTCTTT. Translating gives CASSHSYTEAFF.

This clonotype was detected a few times. The V gene is TRBV20-1, the J gene TRBJ1-5; 7 positions agree with TRBD1. CDR1 is DFQATT, CDR2 SNEGSKA, per germline (reference sequence). The trim removed 0 bases at V and 0 bases at J, leaving 5 bases unmatched. The CDR3 consists of 16 residues. The CDR3 loop reads CSARDRGTYSNQPQHF. As DNA, the CDR3 is TGCAGTGCTAGAGACAGGGGGACCTATAGCAATCAGCCCCAGCATTTT.

This chain uses TRBV5-1 with TRBJ2-5; TRBD1 is a possible D gene (5 bases). CDR3 length: 13 residues. Trimming cost V 7 bases and J 2 bases, with 12 bases left between them. Germline V gene lookup returns CDR1 SGHRS and CDR2 YFSETQ. In DNA, the CDR3 is TGCGCCAGCCAACGAGACAGACAAGAGACCCAGTACTTC. Translated: CASQRDRQETQYF.

This clonotype was found once. The V and J genes are TRBV20-1 and TRBJ2-2; D is possibly TRBD2 (6 bases). Looked up from germline, CDR1 is DFQATT and CDR2 is SNEGSKA (reference sequence). This CDR3 spans 15 amino acids. The V end was cut by 5 bases, the J end by 0 bases, with 13 bases between. DNA of the CDR3: TGCAGTGCTGGCCAGGGCGGGGCGAACACCGGGGAGCTGTTTTTT. It encodes CSAGQGGANTGELFF.